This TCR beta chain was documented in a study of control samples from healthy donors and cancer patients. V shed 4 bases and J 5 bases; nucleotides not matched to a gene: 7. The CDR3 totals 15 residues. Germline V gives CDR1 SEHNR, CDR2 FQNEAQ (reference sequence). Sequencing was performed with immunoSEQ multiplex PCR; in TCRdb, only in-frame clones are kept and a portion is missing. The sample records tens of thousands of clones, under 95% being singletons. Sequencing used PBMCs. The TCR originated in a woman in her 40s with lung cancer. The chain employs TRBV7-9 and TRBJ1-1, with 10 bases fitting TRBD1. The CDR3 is CASSSPTGGTTEAFF. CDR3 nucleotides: TGTGCCAGCAGCTCACCGACAGGGGGCACGACTGAAGCTTTCTTT.